The 27 T cell receptor beta chains below were found in one sample sequenced in a study of blood T cell repertoires in COVID-19. Generated by immunoSEQ multiplex PCR, the TCRdb table keeps only in-frame clones and is missing some. The sample holds some 260,000 clones, roughly 85% seen once. The sample consisted of peripheral blood. The source is a man between 18 and 29 years old with active or convalescent COVID-19.

The CDR3 region is CASSIPRQGGKTEAFF. DNA for the CDR3: TGTGCCAGCAGCATCCCGCGACAGGGCGGGAAAACTGAAGCTTTCTTT. The chain employs TRBV5-4 and TRBJ1-1, with 7 bases matching TRBD1. V shed 4 bases, J shed 5 bases, and the junction held 14 bases outside the gene matches. CDR3 size: 16 residues. The germline V gene has CDR1 SGHNT and CDR2 YYREEE (reference sequence).

The V call is TRBV19, the J call TRBJ1-2; D not resolved. The CDR3 has 12 amino acids. Deletions cut 7 bases from V and 3 bases from J, with 9 bases between. Germline V gives CDR1 LNHDA, CDR2 SQIVND (reference sequence). CDR3 amino acids: CASTPADYGYTF. In DNA, the CDR3 is TGTGCCAGTACCCCAGCGGACTATGGCTACACCTTC.

Only one count was recorded for this clone. The gene calls are TRBV21-1 and TRBJ2-1; the D call in the table, TRBD1, was not verified against the DNA. TRBV21-1 is a pseudogene. The CDR3 is 14 amino acids. This CDR3 is CASIKRQYYNEQFF. The CDR3 bases are TGTGCCAGCATCAAGAGACAGTACTACAATGAGCAGTTCTTC.

The chain employs TRBV18 and TRBJ1-1, with D hard to call. The CDR3 is 14 residues long. V lost 1 base, J lost 5 bases, and 11 bases lay in between. Germline-derived CDR1 and CDR2 are KGHSH and LQKENI. The DNA for the CDR3 is TGTGCCAGCTCACCACAGAGCCCGGGGACTGAAGCTTTCTTT. This sequence encodes CASSPQSPGTEAFF.

The V and J genes are TRBV6-5 and TRBJ2-1, with D possibly matching TRBD2 (6 bases). The germline CDR1 and CDR2 sequences are MNHEY and SVGAGI. This CDR3 contains 12 residues. V was pared by 6 bases and J by 7 bases, with 10 bases between. The CDR3 protein is CASSALANEQFF. DNA for the CDR3: TGTGCCAGCAGCGCGCTAGCGAATGAGCAGTTCTTC.

This clone was observed a few times. The genes are TRBV11-2 and TRBJ1-3; D uncertain. Germline lookup yields CDR1 SGHAT and CDR2 FQNNGV. This CDR3 has 15 amino acids. The germline V and J ends were trimmed by 2 bases and 0 bases, with 8 bases remaining between them. The CDR3 nucleotides are TGTGCCAGCAGCTTACAGATATCCTCTGGAAACACCATATATTTT. Translating gives CASSLQISSGNTIYF.

In its sample, this clone was seen a few times. V and J are TRBV5-6 and TRBJ1-3; TRBD1 matches 7 bases. The germline gives CDR1 SGHDT, CDR2 YYEEEE. The CDR3 is 15 residues long. V shed 1 base, J shed 0 bases, and the junction held 1 base outside the gene matches. CDR3 sequence reads: CASSLTGVSGNTIYF. CDR3 bases: TGTGCCAGCAGCTTGACAGGGGTCTCTGGAAACACCATATATTTT.

The CDR3 bases are TGTGCCAGCAGCTTAGTTGCGTCGAAGCCCCAGCATTTT. Its protein product is CASSLVASKPQHF. V and J are TRBV7-8 and TRBJ1-5; no clear D. V lost 1 base, J lost 8 bases, and 9 bases lay in between. The CDR3 has 13 residues. The germline V gene has CDR1 SGHVS and CDR2 FQNEAQ.

J is TRBJ2-3 and V is TRBV7-9, with D unclear. The V end was cut by 3 bases, the J end by 0 bases, with 7 bases between. In germline, CDR1 is SEHNR, CDR2 FQNEAQ (reference sequence). This CDR3 has 14 amino acids. The CDR3 DNA reads TGTGCCAGCAGCTTTGACATTAGCACAGATACGCAGTATTTT. Its protein product is CASSFDISTDTQYF.

The chain links TRBV12-5 to TRBJ1-4, with no clear D. The CDR3 consists of 15 residues. The V and J ends lost 6 bases and 6 bases respectively, with 17 bases between them. The germline V gene encodes CDR1 LGHNT and CDR2 FRNRAP. The CDR3 loop is CASGEARGGDEKLFF. The CDR3 DNA is TGTGCTAGTGGAGAAGCCCGGGGTGGGGATGAAAAACTGTTTTTT.

The rearrangement uses TRBV5-4 and TRBJ1-2; 11 bases match TRBD1. The trim removed 1 base at V and 8 bases at J, leaving 13 bases unmatched. This CDR3 is 17 amino acids long. Germline CDR1 is SGHNT and CDR2 is YYREEE (reference sequence). The chain's CDR3 is CASSLKDRGPQEGGYTF. As DNA, the CDR3 is TGTGCCAGCAGCTTGAAGGACAGGGGGCCGCAAGAGGGAGGCTACACCTTC.

This clone was found once. This CDR3 reads CASSLAGDGYTF. CDR3 DNA sequence: TGTGCCAGCAGCTTAGCAGGGGATGGCTACACCTTC. The chain combines TRBV7-8 with TRBJ1-2; a possible D gene is TRBD1 (5 bases). CDR1 and CDR2 from the germline V gene are SGHVS and FQNEAQ. Trimming left V 0 bases short and J 6 bases short, with 5 bases between. The CDR3 has 12 residues.

CDR3 nucleotide sequence: TGTGCCAGCAGCGATGACAGGTTAAGCTATGGCTACACCTTC. Encoded protein: CASSDDRLSYGYTF. The chain joins TRBV9 to TRBJ1-2; maybe TRBD1 (6 bases). Trimming removed 3 bases at V and 4 bases at J, with 13 bases between. The V gene's germline CDR1 is SGDLS and CDR2 YYNGEE. The CDR3 has 14 amino acids.

The chain couples TRBV6-5 to TRBJ2-7, with D possibly matching TRBD1 (6 bases). The CDR3 extends over 13 amino acids. V was cut by 7 bases and J by 3 bases, with 13 bases left in between. Germline V gives CDR1 MNHEY, CDR2 SVGAGI. CDR3 in DNA: TGTGCCAGCATGGGGGCCTTTGACTACGAGCAGTACTTC. Its translation: CASMGAFDYEQYF.

The CDR3 DNA reads as TGTGCCAGCAGTTCGGGACTTCCAGTAGTCGATGGCTACACCTTC. Translated, it gives CASSSGLPVVDGYTF. The chain recombines TRBV6-2 or TRBV6-3 with TRBJ1-2; a weak D match, TRBD1 (5 bases). This CDR3 comprises 15 residues. Deletions cut 4 bases from V and 6 bases from J, with 18 bases between. CDR1 is MNHEY and CDR2 is SVGEGT in the germline V gene.

The J gene is TRBJ2-5, the V gene TRBV2, with 10 bases matching TRBD2. CDR1 and CDR2 from the germline V gene are SNHLY and FYNNEI. V dropped 3 bases and J dropped 4; count of bases not matched to a gene: 2. The CDR3 is 14 residues long. The CDR3, as DNA: TGTGCCAGCAGTGATCTAGCGGGAGCAGAGACCCAGTACTTC. It codes for CASSDLAGAETQYF.

DNA for the CDR3: TGTGCCAGCAGCGGCACGGGACAGGGGGCGAGGGAGCTGTTTTTT. Translated, it gives CASSGTGQGARELFF. This rearrangement joins TRBV9 to TRBJ2-2; 12 nucleotides line up with TRBD1. V shed 3 bases and J 9 bases; nucleotides not matched to a gene: 6. Germline V gene lookup returns CDR1 SGDLS and CDR2 YYNGEE. The length of the CDR3 is 15 residues.

In nucleotides, the CDR3 is TGTGCCAGCAGTGATGTAAGCAACTATGGCTACACCTTC. The encoded protein is CASSDVSNYGYTF. The genes are TRBV28 and TRBJ1-2; no reliable D call. The CDR3 is made up of 13 amino acids. V was trimmed by 5 bases and J by 2 bases, leaving 9 bases between them. Germline V gives CDR1 MDHEN, CDR2 SYDVKM.

The V and J genes are TRBV5-4 and TRBJ2-1; 8 bases agree with TRBD2. This CDR3 comprises 10 residues. The V gene's germline CDR1 is SGHNT and CDR2 YYREEE (reference sequence). Trimming removed 10 bases from V and 14 bases from J; junction bases left unmatched: 8. The CDR3 loop is CAGGLEVKFF. CDR3 sequence (DNA): TGTGCCGGGGGACTAGAGGTGAAGTTCTTC.

This sequence joins TRBV28 and TRBJ2-3; 9 nucleotides line up with TRBD1. The CDR3 sequence is 15 residues long. Germline trimming cut 1 base from V and 5 bases from J; bases unmatched to any gene: 4. CDR1 is MDHEN and CDR2 is SYDVKM in the germline V gene. The CDR3 loop is CASSLSGQGGDTQYF. In DNA, the CDR3 is TGTGCCAGCAGTTTATCGGGACAGGGAGGAGATACGCAGTATTTT.

The V call is TRBV20-1, the J call TRBJ1-2; possible D gene TRBD1, 6 bases. The V end was cut by 5 bases, the J end by 6 bases, with 10 bases between. Germline V CDR1 and CDR2: DFQATT, SNEGSKA (reference sequence). This CDR3 contains 11 residues. DNA of the CDR3: TGCAGTGCTCGACAGGTGAATGGCTACACCTTC. Amino acids: CSARQVNGYTF.

The chain recombines TRBV5-6 with TRBJ1-2; no clear D. The CDR3 consists of 17 residues. The germline V gene has CDR1 SGHDT and CDR2 YYEEEE. V lost 1 base to trimming and J lost 0 bases, with 16 bases between them. CDR3 sequence reads: CASSLLNRYTPNYGYTF. CDR3 in DNA: TGTGCCAGCAGCTTGTTGAACAGATATACCCCTAACTATGGCTACACCTTC.

This chain links TRBV9 with TRBJ2-5, with 7 bases that match TRBD1. This CDR3 comprises 15 residues. Looked up from germline, CDR1 is SGDLS and CDR2 is YYNGEE. The J segment lost 1 base and the V segment lost 4 bases, leaving 7 bases of the junction unmatched. CDR3 DNA sequence: TGTGCCAGCAGCACCCATGGGACAGCCCAAGAGACCCAGTACTTC. It specifies CASSTHGTAQETQYF.

The rearrangement links TRBV2 to TRBJ2-1; 10 bases map to TRBD2. Germline V gene lookup returns CDR1 SNHLY and CDR2 FYNNEI. The junction had 4 bases not matched to a gene; V was cut back by 4 bases and J by 4 bases. This CDR3 is 15 amino acids long. CDR3 amino acids: CASSGLAGVYNEQFF. The DNA of the CDR3 is TGTGCCAGCAGTGGGCTAGCGGGAGTATACAATGAGCAGTTCTTC.

This clone has just one count. The chain is built from TRBV5-6 and TRBJ2-4; 10 bases fit TRBD1. V shed 3 bases and J 7 bases; nucleotides not matched to a gene: 4. The CDR3 contains 14 residues. From germline, CDR1 is SGHDT and CDR2 YYEEEE. CDR3 region: CASSWGQGWNIQYF. The CDR3, as DNA: TGTGCCAGCAGCTGGGGACAGGGGTGGAACATTCAGTACTTC.

This chain uses TRBV2 with TRBJ1-2, with 7 bases aligning to TRBD1. CDR3 length: 14 residues. The germline V gene encodes CDR1 SNHLY and CDR2 FYNNEI. V trimming: 2 bases; J trimming: 8 bases; junction bases outside the gene matches: 8. CDR3 sequence: CASSENDRVGGYTF. CDR3 DNA sequence: TGTGCCAGCAGTGAAAACGACAGGGTGGGAGGCTACACCTTC.

The rearrangement uses TRBV10-2 and TRBJ2-1, with D tentatively TRBD1 (6 bases). The CDR3 runs 16 residues. V gave up 5 bases and J gave up 7 bases, with 21 bases separating them. The germline V gene encodes CDR1 WSHSY and CDR2 SAAADI. The CDR3, as DNA: TGCGCCAGCAGTACCGGAGAGGGGACACTTGCAAATGAGCAGTTCTTC. This encodes CASSTGEGTLANEQFF.